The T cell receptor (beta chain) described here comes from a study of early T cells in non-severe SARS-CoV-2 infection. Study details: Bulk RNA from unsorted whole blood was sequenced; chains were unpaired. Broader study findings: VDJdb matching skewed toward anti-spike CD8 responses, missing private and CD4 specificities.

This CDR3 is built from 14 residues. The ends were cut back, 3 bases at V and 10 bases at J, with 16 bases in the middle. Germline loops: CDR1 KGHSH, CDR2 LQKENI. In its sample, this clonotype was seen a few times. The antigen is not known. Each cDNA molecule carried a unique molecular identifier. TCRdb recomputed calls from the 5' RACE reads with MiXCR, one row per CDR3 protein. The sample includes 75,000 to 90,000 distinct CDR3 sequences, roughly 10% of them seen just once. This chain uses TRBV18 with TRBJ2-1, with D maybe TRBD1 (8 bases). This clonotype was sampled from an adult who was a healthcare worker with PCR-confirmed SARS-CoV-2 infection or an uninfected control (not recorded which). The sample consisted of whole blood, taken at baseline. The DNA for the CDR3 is TGTGCCAGCTCACCCAGTCAGCGGGACAGGGAGCAGTTCTTC. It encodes CASSPSQRDREQFF.